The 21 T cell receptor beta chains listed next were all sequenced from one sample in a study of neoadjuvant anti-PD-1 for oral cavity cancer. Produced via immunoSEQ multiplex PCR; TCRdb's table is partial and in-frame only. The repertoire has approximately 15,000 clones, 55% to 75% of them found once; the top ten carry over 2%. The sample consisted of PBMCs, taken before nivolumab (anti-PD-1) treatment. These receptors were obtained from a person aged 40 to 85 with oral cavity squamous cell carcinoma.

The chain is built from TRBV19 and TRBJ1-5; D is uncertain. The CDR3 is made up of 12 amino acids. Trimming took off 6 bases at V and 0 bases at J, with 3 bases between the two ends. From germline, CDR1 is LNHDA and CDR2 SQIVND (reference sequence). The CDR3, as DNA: TGTGCCAGTAGGGATAGCAATCAGCCCCAGCATTTT. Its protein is CASRDSNQPQHF.

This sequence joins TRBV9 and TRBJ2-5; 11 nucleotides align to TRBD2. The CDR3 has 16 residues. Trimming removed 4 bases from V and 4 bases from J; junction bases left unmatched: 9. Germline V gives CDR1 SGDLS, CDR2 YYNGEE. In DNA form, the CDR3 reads TGTGCCAGCAGCCCCCACAGGACTAGCGGGCCAGAGACCCAGTACTTC. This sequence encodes CASSPHRTSGPETQYF.

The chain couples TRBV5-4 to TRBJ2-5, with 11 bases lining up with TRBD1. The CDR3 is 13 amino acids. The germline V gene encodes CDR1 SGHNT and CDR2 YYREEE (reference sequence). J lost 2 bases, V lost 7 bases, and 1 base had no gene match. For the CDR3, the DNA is TGTGCCAGCGGGACAGGGGGACAAGAGACCCAGTACTTC. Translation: CASGTGGQETQYF.

CDR3 sequence: CASSSSGQGFNQPQHF. The DNA for the CDR3 is TGTGCCAGCAGCTCCTCAGGACAGGGTTTCAATCAGCCCCAGCATTTT. This chain uses TRBV7-3 with TRBJ1-5; 8 bases match TRBD1. Unmatched junction bases numbered 8, after V lost 4 bases and J lost 3 bases. The CDR3 consists of 16 residues. Germline lookup yields CDR1 SGHTA and CDR2 FQGTGA.

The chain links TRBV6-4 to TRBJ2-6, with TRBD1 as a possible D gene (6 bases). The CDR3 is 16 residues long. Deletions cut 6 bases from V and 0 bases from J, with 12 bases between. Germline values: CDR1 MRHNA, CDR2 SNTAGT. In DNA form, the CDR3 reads TGTGCCAGCAGCCCGGACAGAAACTCTGGGGCCAACGTCCTGACTTTC. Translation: CASSPDRNSGANVLTF.

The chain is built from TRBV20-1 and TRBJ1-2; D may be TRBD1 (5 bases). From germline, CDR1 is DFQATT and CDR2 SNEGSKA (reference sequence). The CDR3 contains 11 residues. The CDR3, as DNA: TGCACGACGGGGCCTGGTCTTGGCTACACCTTC. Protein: CTTGPGLGYTF.

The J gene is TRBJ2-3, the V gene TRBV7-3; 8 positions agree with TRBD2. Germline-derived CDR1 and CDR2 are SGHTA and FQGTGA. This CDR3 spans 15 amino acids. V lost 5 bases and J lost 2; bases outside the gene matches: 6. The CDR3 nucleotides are TGTGCCAGCAGCCCGGGAGGGCCTGCCACAGATACGCAGTATTTT. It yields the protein CASSPGGPATDTQYF.

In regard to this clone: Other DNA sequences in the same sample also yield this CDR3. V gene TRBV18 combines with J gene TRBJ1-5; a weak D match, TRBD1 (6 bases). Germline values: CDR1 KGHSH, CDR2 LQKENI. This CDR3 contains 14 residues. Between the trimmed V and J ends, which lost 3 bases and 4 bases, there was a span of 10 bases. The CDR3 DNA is TGTGCCAGCTCACCCCAGGACAGTAATCAGCCCCAGCATTTT. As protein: CASSPQDSNQPQHF.

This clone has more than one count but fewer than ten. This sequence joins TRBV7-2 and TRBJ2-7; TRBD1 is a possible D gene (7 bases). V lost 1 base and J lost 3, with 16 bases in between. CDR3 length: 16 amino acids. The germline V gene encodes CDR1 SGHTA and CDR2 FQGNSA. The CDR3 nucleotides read TGTGCCAGCAGCTTAGGGCGGAGGGGACAGAACTACGAGCAGTACTTC. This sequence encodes CASSLGRRGQNYEQYF.

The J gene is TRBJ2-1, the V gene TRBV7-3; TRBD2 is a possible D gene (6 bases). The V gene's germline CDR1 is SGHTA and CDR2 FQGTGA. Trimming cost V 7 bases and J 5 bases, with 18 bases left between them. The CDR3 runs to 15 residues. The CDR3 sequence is CASTRAGRPNNEQFF. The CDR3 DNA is TGTGCCAGCACCCGAGCGGGCCGGCCCAACAATGAGCAGTTCTTC.

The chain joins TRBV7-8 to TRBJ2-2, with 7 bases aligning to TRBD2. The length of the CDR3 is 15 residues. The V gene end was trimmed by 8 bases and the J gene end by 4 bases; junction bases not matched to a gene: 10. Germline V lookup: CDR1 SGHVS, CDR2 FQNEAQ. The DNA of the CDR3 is TGTGCCAGCGGTGGGGCTAGCGGATCCACCGGGGAGCTGTTTTTT. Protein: CASGGASGSTGELFF.

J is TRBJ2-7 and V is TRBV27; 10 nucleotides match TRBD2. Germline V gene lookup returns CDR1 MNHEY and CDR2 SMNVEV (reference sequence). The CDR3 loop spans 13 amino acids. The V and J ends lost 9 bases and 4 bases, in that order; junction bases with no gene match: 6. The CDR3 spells CASGSGRAYEQYF. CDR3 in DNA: TGTGCCAGTGGCAGCGGGAGGGCGTACGAGCAGTACTTC.

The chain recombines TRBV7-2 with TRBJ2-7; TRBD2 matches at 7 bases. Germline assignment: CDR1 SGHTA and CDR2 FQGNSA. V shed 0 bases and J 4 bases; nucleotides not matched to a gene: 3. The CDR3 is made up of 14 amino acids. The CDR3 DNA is TGTGCCAGCAGCTTAGCAGGCGGGGGTTACGAGCAGTACTTC. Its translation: CASSLAGGGYEQYF.

The CDR3 is CASSMGTGNQPQHF. The DNA for the CDR3 is TGTGCCAGTAGTATGGGGACTGGTAATCAGCCCCAGCATTTT. The chain combines TRBV19 with TRBJ1-5, with D possibly matching TRBD1 (5 bases). This CDR3 has 14 amino acids. V gave up 3 bases and J gave up 4 bases, with 10 bases separating them. Germline V gene lookup returns CDR1 LNHDA and CDR2 SQIVND (reference sequence).

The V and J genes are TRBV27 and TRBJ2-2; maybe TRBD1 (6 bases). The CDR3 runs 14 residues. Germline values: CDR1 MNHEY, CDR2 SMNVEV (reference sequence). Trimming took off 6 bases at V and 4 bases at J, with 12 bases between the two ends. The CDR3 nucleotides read TGTGCCAGCAGACAGGGACAATCCACCGGGGAGCTGTTTTTT. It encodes CASRQGQSTGELFF.

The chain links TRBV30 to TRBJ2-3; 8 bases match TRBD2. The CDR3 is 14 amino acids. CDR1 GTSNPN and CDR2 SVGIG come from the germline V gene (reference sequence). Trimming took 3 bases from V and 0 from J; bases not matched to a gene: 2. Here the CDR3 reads CAWRLAGSTDTQYF. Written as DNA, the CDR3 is TGTGCCTGGAGGTTAGCGGGAAGCACAGATACGCAGTATTTT.

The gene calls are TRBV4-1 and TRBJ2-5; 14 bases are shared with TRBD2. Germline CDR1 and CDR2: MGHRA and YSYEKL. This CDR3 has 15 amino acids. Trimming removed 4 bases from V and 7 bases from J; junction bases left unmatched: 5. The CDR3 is CASSLGLAGVGTQYF. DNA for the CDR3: TGCGCCAGCAGCCTGGGACTAGCGGGAGTCGGGACCCAGTACTTC.

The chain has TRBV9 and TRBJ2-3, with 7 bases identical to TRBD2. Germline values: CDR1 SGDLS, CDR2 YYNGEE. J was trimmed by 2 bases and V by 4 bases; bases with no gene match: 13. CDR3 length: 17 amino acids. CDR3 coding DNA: TGTGCCAGCAGCTTATCCCTCTTCGGGGGGTTCACAGATACGCAGTATTTT. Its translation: CASSLSLFGGFTDTQYF.

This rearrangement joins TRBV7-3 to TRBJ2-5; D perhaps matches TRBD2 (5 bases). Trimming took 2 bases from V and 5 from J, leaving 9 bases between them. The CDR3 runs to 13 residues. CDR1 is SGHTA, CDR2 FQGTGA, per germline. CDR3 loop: CASSLDYGETQYF. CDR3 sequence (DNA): TGTGCCAGCAGCTTAGACTACGGCGAGACCCAGTACTTC.

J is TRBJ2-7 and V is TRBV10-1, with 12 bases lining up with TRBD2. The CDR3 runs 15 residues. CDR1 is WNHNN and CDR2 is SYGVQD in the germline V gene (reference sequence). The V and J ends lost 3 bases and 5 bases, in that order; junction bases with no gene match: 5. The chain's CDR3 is CASSDPTSGSNEQYF. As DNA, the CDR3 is TGCGCCAGCAGTGATCCGACTAGCGGGAGCAACGAGCAGTACTTC.

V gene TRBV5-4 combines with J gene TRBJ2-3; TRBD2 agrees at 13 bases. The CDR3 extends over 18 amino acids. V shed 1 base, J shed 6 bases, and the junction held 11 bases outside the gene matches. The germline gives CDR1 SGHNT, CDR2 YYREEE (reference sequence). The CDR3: CASSLLRAGLAGQDTQYF. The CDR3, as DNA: TGTGCCAGCAGCTTGCTACGTGCGGGACTAGCGGGGCAGGATACGCAGTATTTT.